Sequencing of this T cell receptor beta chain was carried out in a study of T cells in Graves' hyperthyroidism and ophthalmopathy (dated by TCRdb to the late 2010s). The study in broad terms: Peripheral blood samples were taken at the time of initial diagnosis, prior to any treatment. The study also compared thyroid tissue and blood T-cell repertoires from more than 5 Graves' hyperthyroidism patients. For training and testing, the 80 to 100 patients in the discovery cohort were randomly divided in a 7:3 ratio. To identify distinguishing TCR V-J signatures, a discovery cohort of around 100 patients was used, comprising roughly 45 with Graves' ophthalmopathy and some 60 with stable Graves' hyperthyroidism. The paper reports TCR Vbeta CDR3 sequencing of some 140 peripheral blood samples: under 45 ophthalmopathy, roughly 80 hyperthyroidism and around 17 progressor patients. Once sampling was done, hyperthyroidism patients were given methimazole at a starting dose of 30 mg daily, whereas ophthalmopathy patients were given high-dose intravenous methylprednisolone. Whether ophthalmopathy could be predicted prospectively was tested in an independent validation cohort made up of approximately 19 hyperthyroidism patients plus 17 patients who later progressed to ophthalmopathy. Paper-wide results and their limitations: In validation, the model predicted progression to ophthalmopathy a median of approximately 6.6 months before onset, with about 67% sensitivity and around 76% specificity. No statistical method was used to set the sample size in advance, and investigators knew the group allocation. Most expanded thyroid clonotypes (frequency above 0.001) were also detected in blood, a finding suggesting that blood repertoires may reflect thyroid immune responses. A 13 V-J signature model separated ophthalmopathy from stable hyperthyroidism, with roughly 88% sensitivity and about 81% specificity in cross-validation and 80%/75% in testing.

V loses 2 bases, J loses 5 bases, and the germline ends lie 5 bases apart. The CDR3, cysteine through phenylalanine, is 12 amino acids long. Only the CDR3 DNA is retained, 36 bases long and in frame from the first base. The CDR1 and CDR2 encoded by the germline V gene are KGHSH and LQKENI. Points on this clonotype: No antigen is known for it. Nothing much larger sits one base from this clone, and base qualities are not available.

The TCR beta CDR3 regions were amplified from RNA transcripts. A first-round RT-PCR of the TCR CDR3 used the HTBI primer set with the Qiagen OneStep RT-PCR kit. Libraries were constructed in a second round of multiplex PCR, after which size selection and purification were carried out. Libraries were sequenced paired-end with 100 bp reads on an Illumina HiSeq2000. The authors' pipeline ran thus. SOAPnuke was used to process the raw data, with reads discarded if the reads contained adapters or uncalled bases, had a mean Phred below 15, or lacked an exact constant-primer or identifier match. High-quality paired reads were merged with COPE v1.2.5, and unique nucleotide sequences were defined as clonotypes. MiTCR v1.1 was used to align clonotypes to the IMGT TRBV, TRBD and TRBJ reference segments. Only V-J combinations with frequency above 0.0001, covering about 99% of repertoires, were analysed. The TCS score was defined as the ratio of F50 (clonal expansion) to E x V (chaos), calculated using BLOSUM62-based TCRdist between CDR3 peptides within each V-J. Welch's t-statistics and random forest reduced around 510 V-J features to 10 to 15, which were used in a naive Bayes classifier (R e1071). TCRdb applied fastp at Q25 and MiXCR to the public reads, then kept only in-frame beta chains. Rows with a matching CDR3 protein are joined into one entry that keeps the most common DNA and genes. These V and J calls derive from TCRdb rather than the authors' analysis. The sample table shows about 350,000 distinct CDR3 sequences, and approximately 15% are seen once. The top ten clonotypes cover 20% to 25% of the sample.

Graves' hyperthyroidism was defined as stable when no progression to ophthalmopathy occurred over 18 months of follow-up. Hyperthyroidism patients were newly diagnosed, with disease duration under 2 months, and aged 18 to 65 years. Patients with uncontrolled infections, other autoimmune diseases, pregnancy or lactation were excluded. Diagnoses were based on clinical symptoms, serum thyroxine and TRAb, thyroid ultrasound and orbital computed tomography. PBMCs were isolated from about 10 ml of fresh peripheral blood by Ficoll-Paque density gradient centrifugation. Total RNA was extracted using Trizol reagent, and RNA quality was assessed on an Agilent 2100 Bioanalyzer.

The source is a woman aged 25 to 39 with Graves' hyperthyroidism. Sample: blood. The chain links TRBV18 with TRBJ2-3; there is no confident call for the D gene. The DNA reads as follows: TGTGCCAGCTCACCATTCGGAGATACGCAGTATTTT. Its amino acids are CASSPFGDTQYF.